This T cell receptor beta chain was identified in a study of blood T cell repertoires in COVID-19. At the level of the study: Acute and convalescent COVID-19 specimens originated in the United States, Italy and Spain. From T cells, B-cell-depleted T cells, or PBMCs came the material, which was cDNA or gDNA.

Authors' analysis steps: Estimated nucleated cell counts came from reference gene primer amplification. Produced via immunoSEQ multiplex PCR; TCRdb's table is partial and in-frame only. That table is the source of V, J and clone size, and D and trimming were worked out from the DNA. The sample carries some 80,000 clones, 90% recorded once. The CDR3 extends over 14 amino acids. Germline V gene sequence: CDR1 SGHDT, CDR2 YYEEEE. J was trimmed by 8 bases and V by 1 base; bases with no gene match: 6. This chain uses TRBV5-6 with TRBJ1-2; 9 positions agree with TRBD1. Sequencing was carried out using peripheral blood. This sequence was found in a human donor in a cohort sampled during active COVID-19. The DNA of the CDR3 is TGTGCCAGCAGCTTGAAGGGACAGGGTTCGGGCTACACCTTC. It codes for CASSLKGQGSGYTF.